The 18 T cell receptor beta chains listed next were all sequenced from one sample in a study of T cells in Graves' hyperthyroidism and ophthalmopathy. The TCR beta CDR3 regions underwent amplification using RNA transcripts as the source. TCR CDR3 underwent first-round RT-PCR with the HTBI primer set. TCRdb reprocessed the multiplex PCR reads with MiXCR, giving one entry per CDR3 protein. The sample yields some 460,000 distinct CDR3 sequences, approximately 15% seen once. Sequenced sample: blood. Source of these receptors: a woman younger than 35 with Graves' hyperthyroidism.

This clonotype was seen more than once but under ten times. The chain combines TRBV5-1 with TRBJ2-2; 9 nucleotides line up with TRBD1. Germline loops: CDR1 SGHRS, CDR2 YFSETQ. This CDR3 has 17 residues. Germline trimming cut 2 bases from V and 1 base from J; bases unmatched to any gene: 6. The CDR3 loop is CASSFYPGQGNTGELFF. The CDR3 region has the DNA TGCGCCAGCAGCTTTTACCCGGGACAGGGGAACACCGGGGAGCTGTTTTTT.

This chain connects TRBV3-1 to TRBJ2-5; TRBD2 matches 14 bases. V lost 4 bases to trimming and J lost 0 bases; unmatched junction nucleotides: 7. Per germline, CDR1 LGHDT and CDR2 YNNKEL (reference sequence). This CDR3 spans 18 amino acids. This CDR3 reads CASSPRTSGGFYQETQYF. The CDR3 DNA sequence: TGTGCCAGCAGCCCGAGGACTAGCGGGGGGTTTTACCAAGAGACCCAGTACTTC.

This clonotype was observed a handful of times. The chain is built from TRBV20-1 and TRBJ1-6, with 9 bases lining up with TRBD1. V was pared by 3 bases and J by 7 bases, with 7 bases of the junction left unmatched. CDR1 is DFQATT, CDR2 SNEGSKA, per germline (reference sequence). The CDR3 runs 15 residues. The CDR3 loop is CSARERQGENSPLHF. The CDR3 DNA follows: TGCAGTGCTAGGGAAAGACAGGGGGAGAATTCACCCCTCCACTTT.

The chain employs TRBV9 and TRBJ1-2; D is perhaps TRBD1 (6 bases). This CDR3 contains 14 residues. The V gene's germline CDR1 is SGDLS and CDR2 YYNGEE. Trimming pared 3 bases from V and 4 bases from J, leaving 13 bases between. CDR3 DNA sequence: TGTGCCAGCAGCGGCGACGAGGGGGTCTATGGCTACACCTTC. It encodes CASSGDEGVYGYTF.

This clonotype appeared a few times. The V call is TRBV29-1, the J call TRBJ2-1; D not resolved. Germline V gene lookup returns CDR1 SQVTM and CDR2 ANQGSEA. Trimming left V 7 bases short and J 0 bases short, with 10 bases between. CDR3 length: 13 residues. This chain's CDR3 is CSGAQSSYNEQFF. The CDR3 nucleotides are TGCAGCGGTGCACAGAGCTCCTACAATGAGCAGTTCTTC.

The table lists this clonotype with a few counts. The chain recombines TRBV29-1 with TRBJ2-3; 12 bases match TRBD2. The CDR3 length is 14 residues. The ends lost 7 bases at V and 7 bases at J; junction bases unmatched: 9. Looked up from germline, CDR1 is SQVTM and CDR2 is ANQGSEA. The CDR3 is CSGRLAGAINTQYF. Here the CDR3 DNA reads TGCAGCGGAAGACTAGCGGGGGCAATAAATACGCAGTATTTT.

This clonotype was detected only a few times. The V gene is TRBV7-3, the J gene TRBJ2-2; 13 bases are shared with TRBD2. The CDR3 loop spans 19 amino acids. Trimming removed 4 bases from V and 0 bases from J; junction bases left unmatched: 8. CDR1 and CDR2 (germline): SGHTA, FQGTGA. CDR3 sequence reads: CASSSYSGTSGTNTGELFF. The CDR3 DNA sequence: TGTGCCAGCAGCTCCTACTCCGGGACTAGCGGGACGAACACCGGGGAGCTGTTTTTT. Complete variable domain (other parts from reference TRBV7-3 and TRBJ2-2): GAGVSQTPSNKVTEKGKYVELRCDPISGHTALYWYRQSLGQGPEFLIYFQGTGAADDSGLPNDRFFAVRPEGSVSTLKIQRTERGDSAVYLCASSSYSGTSGTNTGELFFGEGSRLTVL.

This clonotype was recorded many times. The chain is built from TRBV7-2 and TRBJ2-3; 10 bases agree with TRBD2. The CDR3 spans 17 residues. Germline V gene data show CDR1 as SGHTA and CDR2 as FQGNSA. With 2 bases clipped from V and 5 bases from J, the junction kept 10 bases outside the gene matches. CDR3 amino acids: CASSLISGGAYKDTQYF. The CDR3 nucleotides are TGTGCCAGCAGCTTAATAAGCGGGGGGGCCTATAAAGATACGCAGTATTTT.

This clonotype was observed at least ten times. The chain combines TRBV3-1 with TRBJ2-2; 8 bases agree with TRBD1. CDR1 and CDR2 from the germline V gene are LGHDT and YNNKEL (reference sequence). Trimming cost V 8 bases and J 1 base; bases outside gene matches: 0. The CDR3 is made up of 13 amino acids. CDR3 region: CASGQGNTGELFF. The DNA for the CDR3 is TGTGCCAGCGGACAGGGGAACACCGGGGAGCTGTTTTTT.

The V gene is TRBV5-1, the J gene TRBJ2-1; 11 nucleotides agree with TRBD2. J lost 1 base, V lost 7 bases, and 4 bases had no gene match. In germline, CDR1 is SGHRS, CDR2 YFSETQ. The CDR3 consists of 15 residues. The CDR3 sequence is CASGTSGPSYNEQFF. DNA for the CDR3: TGCGCCAGCGGGACTAGCGGCCCATCCTACAATGAGCAGTTCTTC.

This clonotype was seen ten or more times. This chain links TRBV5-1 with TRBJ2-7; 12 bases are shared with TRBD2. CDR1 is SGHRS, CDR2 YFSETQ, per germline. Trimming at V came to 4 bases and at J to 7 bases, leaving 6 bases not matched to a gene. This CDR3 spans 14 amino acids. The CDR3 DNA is TGCGCCAGCAGCCAGACTAGCGGGAGTAGAGAGCAGTACTTC. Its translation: CASSQTSGSREQYF. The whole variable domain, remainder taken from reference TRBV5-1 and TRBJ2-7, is KAGVTQTPRYLIKTRGQQVTLSCSPISGHRSVSWYQQTPGQGLQFLFEYFSETQRNKGNFPGRFSGRQFSNSRSEMNVSTLELGDSALYLCASSQTSGSREQYFGPGTRLTVT.

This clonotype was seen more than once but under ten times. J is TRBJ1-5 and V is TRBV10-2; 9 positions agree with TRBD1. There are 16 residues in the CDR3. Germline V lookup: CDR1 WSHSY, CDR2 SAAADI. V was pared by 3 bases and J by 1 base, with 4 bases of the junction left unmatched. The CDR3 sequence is CASSDLDRGSNQPQHF. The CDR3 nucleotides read TGCGCCAGCAGTGACCTGGACAGGGGCAGCAATCAGCCCCAGCATTTT.

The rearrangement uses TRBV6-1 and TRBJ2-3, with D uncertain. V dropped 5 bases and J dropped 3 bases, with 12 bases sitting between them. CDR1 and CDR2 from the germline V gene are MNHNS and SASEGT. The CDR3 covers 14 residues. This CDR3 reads CASSPPPGTDTQYF. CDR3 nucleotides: TGTGCCAGCAGTCCCCCCCCTGGGACAGATACGCAGTATTTT.

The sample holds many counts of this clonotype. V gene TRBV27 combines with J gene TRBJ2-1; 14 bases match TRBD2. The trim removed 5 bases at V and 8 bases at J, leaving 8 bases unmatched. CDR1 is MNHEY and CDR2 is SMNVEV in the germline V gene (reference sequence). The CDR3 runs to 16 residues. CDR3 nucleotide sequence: TGTGCCAGCAGTCCCAAAGGGACTAGCGGGAGATATGAGCAGTTCTTC. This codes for CASSPKGTSGRYEQFF.

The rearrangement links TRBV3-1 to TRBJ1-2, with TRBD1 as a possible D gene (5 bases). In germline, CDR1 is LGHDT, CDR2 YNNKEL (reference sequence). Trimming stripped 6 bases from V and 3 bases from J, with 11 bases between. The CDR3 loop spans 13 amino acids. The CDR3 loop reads CASSLEGHYGYTF. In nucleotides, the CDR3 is TGTGCCAGCAGTTTAGAGGGACACTATGGCTACACCTTC.

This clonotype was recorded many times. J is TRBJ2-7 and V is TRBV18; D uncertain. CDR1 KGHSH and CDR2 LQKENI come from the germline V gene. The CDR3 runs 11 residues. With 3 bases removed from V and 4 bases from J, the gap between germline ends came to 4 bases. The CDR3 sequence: CASSPGYEQYF. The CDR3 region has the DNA TGTGCCAGCTCACCCGGTTACGAGCAGTACTTC.

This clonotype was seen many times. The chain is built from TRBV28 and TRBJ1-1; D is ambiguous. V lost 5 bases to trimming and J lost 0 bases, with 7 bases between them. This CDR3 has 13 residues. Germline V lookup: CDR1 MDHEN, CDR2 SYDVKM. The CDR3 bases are TGTGCCAGCAGTCGAGTTGTGAACACTGAAGCTTTCTTT. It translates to CASSRVVNTEAFF.

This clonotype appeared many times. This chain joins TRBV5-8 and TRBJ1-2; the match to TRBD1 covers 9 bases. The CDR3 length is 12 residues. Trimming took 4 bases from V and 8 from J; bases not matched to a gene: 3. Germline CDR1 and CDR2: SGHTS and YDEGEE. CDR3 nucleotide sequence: TGTGCCAGCAGCAGGGACAGGGTAGGCTACACCTTC. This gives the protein CASSRDRVGYTF.